Listed below are T cell receptor beta chains from one sample, sequenced in a study of cytomegalovirus exposure and HLA in healthy donors. Data came from immunoSEQ multiplex PCR; TCRdb stores just in-frame clones and leaves some out. The sample includes almost 90,000 clones, 85% seen only once; the top ten take around 7%. Sequencing was carried out using PBMCs. These receptors came from a man aged 35 to 55 in good health and CMV-seropositive. Each CDR3 is given with its conserved first and last residue. D genes are given only for firm matches. Size tells how often a clone was seen (once, few, many) or the class of an expanded clone, and some rows leave it out.

d_call	clone_size	v_call	j_call	cdr3_aa	cdr3_nt
TRBD1	.	TRBV5-1	TRBJ2-3	CASSLAGQGTDTQYF	TGCGCCAGCAGCTTGGCGGGACAGGGGACAGATACGCAGTATTTT
TRBD2	.	TRBV5-1	TRBJ2-3	CASRGDYSTDTQYF	TGCGCCAGCAGGGGGGACTATAGCACAGATACGCAGTATTTT
TRBD1	.	TRBV6-1	TRBJ1-5	CASSEIGRGQPQHF	TGTGCCAGCAGTGAAATCGGCAGGGGGCAGCCCCAGCATTTT
TRBD1	.	TRBV5-4	TRBJ1-1	CASSLVTGVNTEAFF	TGTGCCAGCAGCTTAGTCACAGGGGTCAACACTGAAGCTTTCTTT
TRBD1	.	TRBV7-9	TRBJ2-2	CASSKGQLNTGELFF	TGTGCCAGCAGCAAGGGACAGCTTAACACCGGGGAGCTGTTTTTT
TRBD1	.	TRBV7-9	TRBJ2-7	CSSSSPGQGFNEQYF	TGTTCCAGCAGCTCGCCGGGACAGGGGTTTAACGAGCAGTACTTC
TRBD1	.	TRBV7-7	TRBJ2-7	CASSSTGTDEQYF	TGTGCTAGCAGCTCGACCGGGACAGACGAGCAGTACTTC
.	.	TRBV11-2	TRBJ1-6	CASSLTPAGFNSPLHF	TGTGCCAGCAGCTTAACCCCCGCAGGATTTAATTCACCCCTCCACTTT
TRBD2	.	TRBV6-6	TRBJ2-3	CASSYGGVEGTQYF	TGTGCCAGCAGTTACGGGGGGGTGGAGGGTACGCAGTATTTT
TRBD2	.	TRBV2	TRBJ2-1	CASSSTSGRLYNEQFF	TGTGCCAGCAGTTCTACTAGCGGCCGCCTTTACAATGAGCAGTTCTTC
.	.	TRBV19	TRBJ2-7	CASSIDPRAANEQYF	TGTGCCAGTAGTATAGACCCGAGGGCAGCCAACGAGCAGTACTTC
TRBD2	many	TRBV7-9	TRBJ2-3	CASSPRRLAGGRTDTQYF	TGTGCCAGCAGCCCGAGGCGGTTAGCGGGGGGACGCACAGATACGCAGTATTTT
TRBD1	.	TRBV30	TRBJ1-2	CASGGYGYTF	TGTGCCTCAGGGGGCTATGGCTACACCTTC
TRBD1	.	TRBV28	TRBJ1-6	CASSLTGVNSPLHF	TGTGCCAGCAGTTTAACAGGGGTAAATTCACCCCTCCACTTT
TRBD1	.	TRBV6-5	TRBJ1-2	CASRDDRGNSGYTF	TGTGCCAGCAGAGACGACAGGGGGAATAGTGGCTACACCTTC
.	.	TRBV5-4	TRBJ2-7	CASSLGGVGSYEQYF	TGTGCCAGCAGCTTGGGGGGCGTGGGGTCCTACGAGCAGTACTTC
TRBD2	.	TRBV2	TRBJ2-5	CAGLTSGTTQETQYF	TGTGCCGGCCTGACTAGCGGGACTACCCAGGAGACCCAGTACTTC
TRBD1	.	TRBV30	TRBJ1-3	CAWMTGSRGNTIYF	TGTGCCTGGATGACAGGGAGTCGCGGAAACACCATATATTTT
.	.	TRBV6-6	TRBJ1-6	CASSYTQVDSPLHF	TGTGCCAGCAGTTACACCCAGGTTGACTCACCCCTCCACTTT
TRBD2	.	TRBV27	TRBJ2-7	CASRPLSGESYEQYF	TGTGCCAGCAGACCTCTTAGCGGGGAATCCTACGAGCAGTACTTC
.	.	TRBV9	TRBJ1-2	CASSVGESRGANYGYTF	TGTGCCAGCAGCGTCGGAGAGTCTCGTGGAGCTAACTATGGCTACACCTTC
.	.	TRBV5-4	TRBJ1-2	CASSSGARISADGYTF	TGTGCCAGCAGTAGTGGAGCGAGGATATCGGCGGATGGCTACACCTTC
TRBD1	.	TRBV27	TRBJ2-2	CAGYTGTGIQSTGELFF	TGTGCCGGATACACCGGGACAGGCATCCAAAGCACCGGGGAGCTGTTTTTT
TRBD1	.	TRBV2	TRBJ1-4	CASSEDRRTGNNEKLFF	TGTGCCAGCAGTGAAGACCGACGGACAGGGAATAATGAAAAACTGTTTTTT
TRBD1	once	TRBV9	TRBJ1-6	CASSPRDRGYNSPLHF	TGTGCCAGCAGCCCACGGGACAGGGGTTACAATTCACCCCTCCACTTT
TRBD1	few	TRBV4-1	TRBJ1-5	CASSFTGGVNSNQPQHF	TGCGCCAGCAGCTTTACAGGGGGAGTTAATAGCAATCAGCCCCAGCATTTT
TRBD1	few	TRBV7-9	TRBJ1-2	CASSLVSGGTAWGYTF	TGTGCCAGCAGCTTAGTTTCAGGGGGAACAGCGTGGGGCTACACCTTC
TRBD2	few	TRBV5-1	TRBJ2-3	CASSPGLAGGPDTQYF	TGCGCCAGCAGCCCGGGACTAGCGGGAGGGCCAGATACGCAGTATTTT
TRBD2	.	TRBV14	TRBJ2-1	CASSPLAGGRNEQFF	TGTGCCAGCAGCCCTCTAGCGGGGGGGCGCAATGAGCAGTTCTTC
TRBD2	.	TRBV6-1	TRBJ2-1	CASSEPSGSDNEQFF	TGTGCCAGCAGTGAACCCAGCGGGAGCGACAATGAGCAGTTCTTC
TRBD1	.	TRBV11-2	TRBJ1-2	CASSFDRGDYGYTF	TGTGCCAGCAGCTTCGACAGGGGCGACTATGGCTACACCTTC
TRBD1	.	TRBV28	TRBJ1-4	CASRKRGTGRTNEKLFF	TGTGCCAGCAGAAAAAGGGGGACAGGGCGGACTAATGAAAAACTGTTTTTT
TRBD1	.	TRBV5-4	TRBJ1-4	CASSGTKDRGSEKLFF	TGTGCCAGCAGCGGGACTAAAGACAGGGGAAGCGAAAAACTGTTTTTT